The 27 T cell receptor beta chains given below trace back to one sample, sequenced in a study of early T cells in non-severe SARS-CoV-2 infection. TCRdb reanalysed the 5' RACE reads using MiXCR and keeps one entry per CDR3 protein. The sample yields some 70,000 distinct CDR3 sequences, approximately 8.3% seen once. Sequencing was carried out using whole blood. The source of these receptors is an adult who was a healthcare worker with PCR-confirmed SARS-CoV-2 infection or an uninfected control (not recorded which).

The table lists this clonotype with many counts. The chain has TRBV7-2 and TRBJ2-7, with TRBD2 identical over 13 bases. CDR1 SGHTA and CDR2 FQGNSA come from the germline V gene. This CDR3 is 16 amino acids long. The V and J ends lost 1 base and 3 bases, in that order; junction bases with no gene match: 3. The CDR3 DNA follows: TGTGCCAGCAGCTTAGAGGGACTAGCGGGGTTCTACGAGCAGTACTTC. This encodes CASSLEGLAGFYEQYF.

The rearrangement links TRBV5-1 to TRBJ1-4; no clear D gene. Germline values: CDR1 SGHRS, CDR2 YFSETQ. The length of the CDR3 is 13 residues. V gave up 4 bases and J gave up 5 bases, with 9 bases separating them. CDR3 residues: CASSGNENEKLFF. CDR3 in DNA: TGCGCCAGCAGCGGGAACGAGAATGAAAAACTGTTTTTT.

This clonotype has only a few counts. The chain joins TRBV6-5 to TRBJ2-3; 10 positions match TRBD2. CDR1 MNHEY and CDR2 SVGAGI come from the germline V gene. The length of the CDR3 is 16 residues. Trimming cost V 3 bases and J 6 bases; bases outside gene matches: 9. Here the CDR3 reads CASSYASGSGRDTQYF. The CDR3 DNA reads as TGTGCCAGCAGTTATGCTAGCGGGAGTGGGAGGGATACGCAGTATTTT.

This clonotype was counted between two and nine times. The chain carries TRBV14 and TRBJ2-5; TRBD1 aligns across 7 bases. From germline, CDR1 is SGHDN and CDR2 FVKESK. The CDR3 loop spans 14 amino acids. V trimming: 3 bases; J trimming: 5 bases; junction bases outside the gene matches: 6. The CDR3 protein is CASSHNRGRETQYF. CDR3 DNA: TGTGCCAGCAGCCACAACAGGGGAAGGGAGACCCAGTACTTC.

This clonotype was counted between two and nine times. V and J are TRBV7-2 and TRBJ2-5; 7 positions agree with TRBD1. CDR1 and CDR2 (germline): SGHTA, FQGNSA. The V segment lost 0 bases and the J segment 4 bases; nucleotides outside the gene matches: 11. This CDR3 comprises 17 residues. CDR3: CASSLAAPSTGAETQYF. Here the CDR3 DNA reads TGTGCCAGCAGCTTAGCGGCCCCCAGCACAGGGGCAGAGACCCAGTACTTC.

CDR3 in DNA: TGTGCCAGCAGCCTCTCGCCGCGCGAGCAGTACTTC. Encoded protein: CASSLSPREQYF. This chain connects TRBV7-2 to TRBJ2-7; D is ambiguous. Per the germline V gene, CDR1 is SGHTA and CDR2 is FQGNSA. Trimming cost V 5 bases and J 6 bases, with 11 bases left between them. This CDR3 contains 12 residues.

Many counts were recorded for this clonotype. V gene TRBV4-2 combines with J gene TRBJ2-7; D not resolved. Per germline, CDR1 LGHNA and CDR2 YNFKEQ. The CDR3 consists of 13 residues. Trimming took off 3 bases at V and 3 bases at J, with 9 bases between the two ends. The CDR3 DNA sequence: TGTGCCAGCAGCCATGTGCAGGACTACGAGCAGTACTTC. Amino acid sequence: CASSHVQDYEQYF.

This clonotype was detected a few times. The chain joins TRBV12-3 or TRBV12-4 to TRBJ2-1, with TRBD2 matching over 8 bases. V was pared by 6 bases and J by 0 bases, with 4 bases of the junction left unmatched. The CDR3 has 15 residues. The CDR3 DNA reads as TGTGCCAGCAGAGCCGGGACTAGCTCCTACAATGAGCAGTTCTTC. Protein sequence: CASRAGTSSYNEQFF.

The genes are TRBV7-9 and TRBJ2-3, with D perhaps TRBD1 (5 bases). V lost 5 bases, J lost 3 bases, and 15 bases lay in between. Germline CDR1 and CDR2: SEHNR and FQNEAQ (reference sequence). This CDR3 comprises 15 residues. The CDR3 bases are TGTGCCAGCAGCCCACAAGGGGATCGGACAGATACGCAGTATTTT. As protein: CASSPQGDRTDTQYF.

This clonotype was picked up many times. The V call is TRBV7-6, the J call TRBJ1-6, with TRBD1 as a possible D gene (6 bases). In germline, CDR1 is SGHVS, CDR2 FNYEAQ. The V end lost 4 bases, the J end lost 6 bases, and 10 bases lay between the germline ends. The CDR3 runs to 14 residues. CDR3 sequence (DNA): TGTGCCAGCAGCTCCGGGACAATTAATTCACCCCTCCACTTT. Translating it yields CASSSGTINSPLHF.

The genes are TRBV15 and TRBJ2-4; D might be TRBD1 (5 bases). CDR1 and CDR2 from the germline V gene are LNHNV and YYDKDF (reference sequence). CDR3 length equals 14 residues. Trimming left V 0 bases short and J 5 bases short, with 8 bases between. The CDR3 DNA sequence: TGTGCCACCAGCAGAGATCGACAGCAAAACATTCAGTACTTC. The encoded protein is CATSRDRQQNIQYF.

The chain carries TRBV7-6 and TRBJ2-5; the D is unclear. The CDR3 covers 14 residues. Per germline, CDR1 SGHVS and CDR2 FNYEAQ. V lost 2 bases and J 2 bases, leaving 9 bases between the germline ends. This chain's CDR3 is CASSLLLGQETQYF. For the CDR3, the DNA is TGTGCCAGCAGCTTACTCTTGGGTCAAGAGACCCAGTACTTC. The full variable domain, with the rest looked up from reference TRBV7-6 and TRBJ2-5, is GAGVSQSPRYKVTKRGQDVALRCDPISGHVSLYWYRQALGQGPEFLTYFNYEAQQDKSGLPNDRFSAERPEGSISTLTIQRTEQRDSAMYRCASSLLLGQETQYFGPGTRLLVL.

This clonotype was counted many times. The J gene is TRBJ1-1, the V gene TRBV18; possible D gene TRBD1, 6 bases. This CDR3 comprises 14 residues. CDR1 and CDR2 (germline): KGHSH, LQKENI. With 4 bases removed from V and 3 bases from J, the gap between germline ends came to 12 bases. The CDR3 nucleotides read TGTGCCAGCTCACAGTACAGGGATGACACTGAAGCTTTCTTT. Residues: CASSQYRDDTEAFF.

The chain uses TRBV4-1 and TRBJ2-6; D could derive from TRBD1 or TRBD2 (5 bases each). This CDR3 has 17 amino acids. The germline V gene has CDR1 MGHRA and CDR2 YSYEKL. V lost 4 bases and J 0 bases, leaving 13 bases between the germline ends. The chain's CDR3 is CASSLRDVSSGANVLTF. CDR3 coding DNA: TGCGCCAGCAGCCTCCGGGACGTTAGCTCTGGGGCCAACGTCCTGACTTTC.

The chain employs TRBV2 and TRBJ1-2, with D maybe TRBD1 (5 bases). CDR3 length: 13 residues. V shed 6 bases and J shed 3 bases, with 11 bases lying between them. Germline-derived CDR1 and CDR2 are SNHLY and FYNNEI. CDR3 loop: CASSRDGDYGYTF. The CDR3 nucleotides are TGTGCCAGCAGCAGGGATGGGGACTATGGCTACACCTTC. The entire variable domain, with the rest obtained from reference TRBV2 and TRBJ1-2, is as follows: EPEVTQTPSHQVTQMGQEVILRCVPISNHLYFYWYRQILGQKVEFLVSFYNNEISEKSEIFDDQFSVERPDGSNFTLKIRSTKLEDSAMYFCASSRDGDYGYTFGSGTRLTVV.

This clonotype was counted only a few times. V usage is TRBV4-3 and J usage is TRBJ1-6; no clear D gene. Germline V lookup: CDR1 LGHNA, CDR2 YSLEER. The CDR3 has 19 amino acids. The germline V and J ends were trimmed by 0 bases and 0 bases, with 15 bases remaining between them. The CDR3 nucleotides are TGCGCCAGCAGCCAAGATCCGAGGGCACCGACCTCCTATAATTCACCCCTCCACTTT. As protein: CASSQDPRAPTSYNSPLHF.

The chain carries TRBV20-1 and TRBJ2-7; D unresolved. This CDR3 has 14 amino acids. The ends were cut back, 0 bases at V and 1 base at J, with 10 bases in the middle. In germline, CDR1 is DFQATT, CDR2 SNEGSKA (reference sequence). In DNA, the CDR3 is TGCAGTGCTAGAGATCTGAAAGAATCCTACGAGCAGTACTTC. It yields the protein CSARDLKESYEQYF.

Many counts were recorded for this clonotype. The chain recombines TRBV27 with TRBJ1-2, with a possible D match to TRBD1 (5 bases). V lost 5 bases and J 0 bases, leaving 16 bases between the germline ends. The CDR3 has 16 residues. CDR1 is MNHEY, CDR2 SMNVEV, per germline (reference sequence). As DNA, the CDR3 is TGTGCCAGCAGTAAAATTTGGGGGGTAGCTAACTATGGCTACACCTTC. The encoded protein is CASSKIWGVANYGYTF.

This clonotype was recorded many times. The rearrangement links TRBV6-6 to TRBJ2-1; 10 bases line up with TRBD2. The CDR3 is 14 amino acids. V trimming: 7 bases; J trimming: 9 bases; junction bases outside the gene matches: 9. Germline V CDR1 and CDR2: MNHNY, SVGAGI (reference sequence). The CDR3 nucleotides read TGTGCCAGCACCCTGGGACTAGCGCTAGGTGAGCAGTTCTTC. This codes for CASTLGLALGEQFF.

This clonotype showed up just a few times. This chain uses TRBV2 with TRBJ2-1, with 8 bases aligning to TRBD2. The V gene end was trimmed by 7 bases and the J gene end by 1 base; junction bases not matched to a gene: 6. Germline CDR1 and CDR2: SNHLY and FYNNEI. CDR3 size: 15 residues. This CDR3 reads CASNVLAESYNEQFF. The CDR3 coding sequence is TGTGCCAGCAACGTACTAGCGGAATCCTACAATGAGCAGTTCTTC. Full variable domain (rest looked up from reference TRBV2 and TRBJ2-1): EPEVTQTPSHQVTQMGQEVILRCVPISNHLYFYWYRQILGQKVEFLVSFYNNEISEKSEIFDDQFSVERPDGSNFTLKIRSTKLEDSAMYFCASNVLAESYNEQFFGPGTRLTVL.

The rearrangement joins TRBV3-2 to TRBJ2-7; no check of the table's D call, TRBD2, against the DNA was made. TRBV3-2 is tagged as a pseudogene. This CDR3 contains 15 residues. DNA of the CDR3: TGTGCCAGCAGCCGTAGCGGGAGGGAAACCTACGAGCAGTACTTC. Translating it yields CASSRSGRETYEQYF.

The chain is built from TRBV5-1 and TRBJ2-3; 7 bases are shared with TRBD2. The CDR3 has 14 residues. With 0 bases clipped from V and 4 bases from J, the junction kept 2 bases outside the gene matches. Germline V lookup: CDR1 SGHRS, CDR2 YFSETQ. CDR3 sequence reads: CASSLEGGADTQYF. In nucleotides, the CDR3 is TGCGCCAGCAGCTTGGAGGGAGGGGCAGATACGCAGTATTTT. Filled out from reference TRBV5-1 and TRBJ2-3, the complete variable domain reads KAGVTQTPRYLIKTRGQQVTLSCSPISGHRSVSWYQQTPGQGLQFLFEYFSETQRNKGNFPGRFSGRQFSNSRSEMNVSTLELGDSALYLCASSLEGGADTQYFGPGTRLTVL.

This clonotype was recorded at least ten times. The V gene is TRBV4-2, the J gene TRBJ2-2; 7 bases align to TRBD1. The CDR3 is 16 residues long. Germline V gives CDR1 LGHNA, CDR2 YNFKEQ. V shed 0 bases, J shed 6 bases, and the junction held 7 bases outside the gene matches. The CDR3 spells CASSQEGEGGAGELFF. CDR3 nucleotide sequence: TGTGCCAGCAGCCAAGAAGGGGAAGGGGGCGCCGGGGAGCTGTTTTTT.

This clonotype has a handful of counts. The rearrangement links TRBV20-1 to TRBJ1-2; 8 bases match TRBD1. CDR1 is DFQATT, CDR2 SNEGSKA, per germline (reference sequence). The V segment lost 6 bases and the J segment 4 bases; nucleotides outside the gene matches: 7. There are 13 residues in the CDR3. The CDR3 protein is CSADTQGAYGYTF. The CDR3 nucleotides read TGCAGTGCAGATACTCAGGGGGCCTATGGCTACACCTTC.

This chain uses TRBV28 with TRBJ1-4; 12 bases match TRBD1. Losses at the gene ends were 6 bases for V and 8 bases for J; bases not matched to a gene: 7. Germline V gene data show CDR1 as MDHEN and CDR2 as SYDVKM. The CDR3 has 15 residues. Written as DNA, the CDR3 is TGTGCCAGCAGACCCACGGGACAGGGGGCCGAAAAACTGTTTTTT. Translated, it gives CASRPTGQGAEKLFF.

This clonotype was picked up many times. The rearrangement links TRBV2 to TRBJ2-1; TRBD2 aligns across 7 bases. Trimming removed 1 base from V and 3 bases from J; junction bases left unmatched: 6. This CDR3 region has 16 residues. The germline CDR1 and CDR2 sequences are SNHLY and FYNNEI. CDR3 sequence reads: CASSEGGLAVYNEQFF. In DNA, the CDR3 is TGTGCCAGCAGTGAAGGTGGTCTAGCGGTCTACAATGAGCAGTTCTTC.

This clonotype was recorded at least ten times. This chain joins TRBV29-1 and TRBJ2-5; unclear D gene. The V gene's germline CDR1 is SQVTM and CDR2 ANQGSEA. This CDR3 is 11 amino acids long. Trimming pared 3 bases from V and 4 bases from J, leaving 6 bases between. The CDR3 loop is CSVDPAETQYF. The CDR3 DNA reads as TGCAGCGTTGACCCAGCAGAGACCCAGTACTTC.